This TCR beta chain originates from a study of T cell responses to AZD1222 COVID-19 vaccine. Regarding the study as a whole: Donor demographics were predominantly white British with a female majority; clonal diversity may be underestimated. Spike-specific TCR breadth and depth both grew after two AZD1222 doses.

Turning to this clone: Its specificity is unknown.

Data came from immunoSEQ multiplex PCR; TCRdb stores just in-frame clones and leaves some out. Of 150,000 to 200,000 clones in the sample, about 95% were seen once. The CDR3 is 19 residues long. Germline V gene data show CDR1 as LGHNA and CDR2 as YNFKEQ. With V trimmed by 0 bases and J by 1 base, 11 bases remained unmatched. The source material was peripheral blood, sampled on day 0 of AZD1222 vaccination. The sequence was collected from an adult in good health. V gene TRBV4-2 combines with J gene TRBJ2-1, with 8 bases matching TRBD2. CDR3 in amino acids: CASSQEGRAGVRSYNEQFF. CDR3 DNA: TGTGCCAGCAGCCAAGAAGGGAGAGCGGGAGTCAGGTCCTACAATGAGCAGTTCTTC.